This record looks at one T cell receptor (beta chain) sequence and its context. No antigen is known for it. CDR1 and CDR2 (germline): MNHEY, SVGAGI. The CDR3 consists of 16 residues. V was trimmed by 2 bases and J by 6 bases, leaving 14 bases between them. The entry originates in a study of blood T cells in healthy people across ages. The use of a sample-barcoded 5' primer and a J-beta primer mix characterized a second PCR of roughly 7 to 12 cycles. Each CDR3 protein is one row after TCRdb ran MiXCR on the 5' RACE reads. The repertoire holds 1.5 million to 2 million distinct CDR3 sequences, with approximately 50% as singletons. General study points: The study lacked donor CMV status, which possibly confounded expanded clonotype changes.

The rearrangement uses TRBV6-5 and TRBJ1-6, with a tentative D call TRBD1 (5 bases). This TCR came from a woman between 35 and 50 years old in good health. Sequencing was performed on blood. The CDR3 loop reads CASSYGALSSNSPLHF. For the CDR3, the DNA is TGTGCCAGCAGTTACGGGGCTTTGAGCAGTAATTCACCCCTCCACTTT.